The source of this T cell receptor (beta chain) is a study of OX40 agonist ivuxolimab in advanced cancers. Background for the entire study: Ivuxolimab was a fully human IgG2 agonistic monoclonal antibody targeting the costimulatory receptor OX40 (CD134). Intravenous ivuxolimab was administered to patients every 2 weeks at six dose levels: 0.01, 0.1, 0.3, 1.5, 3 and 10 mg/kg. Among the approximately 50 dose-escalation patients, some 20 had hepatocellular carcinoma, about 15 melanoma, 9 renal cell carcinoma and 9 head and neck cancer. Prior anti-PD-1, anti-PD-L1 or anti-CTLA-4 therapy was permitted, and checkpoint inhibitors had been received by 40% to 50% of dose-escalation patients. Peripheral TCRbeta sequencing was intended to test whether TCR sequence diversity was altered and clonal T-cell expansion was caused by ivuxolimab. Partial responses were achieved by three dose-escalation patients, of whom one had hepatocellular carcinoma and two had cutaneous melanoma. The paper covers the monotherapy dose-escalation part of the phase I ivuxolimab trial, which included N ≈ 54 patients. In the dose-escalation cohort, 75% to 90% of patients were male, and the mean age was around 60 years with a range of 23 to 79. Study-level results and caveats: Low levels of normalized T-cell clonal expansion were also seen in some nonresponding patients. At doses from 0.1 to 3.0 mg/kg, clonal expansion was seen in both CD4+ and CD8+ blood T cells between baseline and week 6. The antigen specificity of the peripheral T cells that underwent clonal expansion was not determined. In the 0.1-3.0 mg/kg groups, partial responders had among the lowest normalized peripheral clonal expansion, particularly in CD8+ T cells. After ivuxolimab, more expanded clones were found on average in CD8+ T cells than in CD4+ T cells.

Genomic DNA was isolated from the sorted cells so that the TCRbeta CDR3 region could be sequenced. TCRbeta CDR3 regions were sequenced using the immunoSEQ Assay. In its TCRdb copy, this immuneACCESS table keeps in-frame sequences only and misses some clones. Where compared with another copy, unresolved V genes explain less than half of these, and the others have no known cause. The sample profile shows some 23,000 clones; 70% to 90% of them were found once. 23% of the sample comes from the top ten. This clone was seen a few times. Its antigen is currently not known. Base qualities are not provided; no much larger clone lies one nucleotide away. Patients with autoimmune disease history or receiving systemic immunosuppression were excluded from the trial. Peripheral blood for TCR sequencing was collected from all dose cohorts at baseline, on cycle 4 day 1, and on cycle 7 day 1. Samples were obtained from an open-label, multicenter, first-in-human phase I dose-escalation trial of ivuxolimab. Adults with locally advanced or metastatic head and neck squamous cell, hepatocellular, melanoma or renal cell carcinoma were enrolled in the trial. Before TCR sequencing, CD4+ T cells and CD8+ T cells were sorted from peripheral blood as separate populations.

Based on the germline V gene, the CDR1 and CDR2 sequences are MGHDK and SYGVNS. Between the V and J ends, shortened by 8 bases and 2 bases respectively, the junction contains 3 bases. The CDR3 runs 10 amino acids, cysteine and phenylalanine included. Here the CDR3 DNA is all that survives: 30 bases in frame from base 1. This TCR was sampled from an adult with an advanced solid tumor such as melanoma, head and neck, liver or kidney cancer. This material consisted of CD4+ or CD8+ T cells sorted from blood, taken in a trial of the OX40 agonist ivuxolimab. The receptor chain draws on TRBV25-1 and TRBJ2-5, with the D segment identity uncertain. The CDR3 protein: CASGQETQYF. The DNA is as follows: TGTGCCAGCGGGCAAGAGACCCAGTACTTC.